Each of the 18 T cell receptor beta chains below was sequenced from the same sample in a study of shared clonotypes between healthy human individuals. CD8 cells classed as naive were CD45RO-negative and positively selected for CCR7, excluding terminally differentiated effector memory CD45RA+ cells. TCRdb's table, derived via immunoSEQ multiplex PCR, lists solely in-frame clones and lacks some. The sample lists millions of clones, about 95% seen once, with around 1.1% in the top ten. Sequencing was performed on naive CD8+ T cells sorted from blood. Receptor source: a man younger than 30 in good health.

The genes are TRBV13 and TRBJ2-1, with 13 bases aligning to TRBD2. With 6 bases clipped from V and 0 bases from J, the junction kept 5 bases outside the gene matches. Germline CDR1 is PRHDT and CDR2 is FYEKMQ (reference sequence). The CDR3 consists of 17 residues. CDR3 nucleotide sequence: TGTGCCAGCAGACGGACTAGCGGGGGTTACTCCTACAATGAGCAGTTCTTC. Its translation is CASRRTSGGYSYNEQFF.

DNA of the CDR3: TGTGCCAGCAGTGGAGAGCTACTAGGTCCGTCCTACAATGAGCAGTTCTTC. Its protein is CASSGELLGPSYNEQFF. The chain recombines TRBV27 with TRBJ2-1; a possible D gene is TRBD2 (5 bases). The ends were cut back, 5 bases at V and 1 base at J, with 18 bases in the middle. CDR1 and CDR2 (germline): MNHEY, SMNVEV (reference sequence). The CDR3 spans 17 residues.

The chain combines TRBV2 with TRBJ1-3, with D uncertain. Germline CDR1 SNHLY, CDR2 FYNNEI. V was pared by 6 bases and J by 8 bases, with 11 bases between. The CDR3 contains 12 residues. The CDR3 loop is CASRPAAHTIYF. DNA for the CDR3: TGTGCCAGCAGGCCGGCAGCCCACACCATATATTTT. Complete variable domain (other parts from reference TRBV2 and TRBJ1-3): EPEVTQTPSHQVTQMGQEVILRCVPISNHLYFYWYRQILGQKVEFLVSFYNNEISEKSEIFDDQFSVERPDGSNFTLKIRSTKLEDSAMYFCASRPAAHTIYFGEGSWLTVV.

The V gene is TRBV9, the J gene TRBJ2-5; TRBD2 agrees at 9 bases. Germline CDR1 and CDR2: SGDLS and YYNGEE. This CDR3 comprises 17 residues. After removal of 0 bases from V and 3 bases from J, the junction contained 9 bases not matched to a gene. The CDR3 DNA reads as TGTGCCAGCAGCGTAGATGGTAGCGGGAGTCCCAAAGAGACCCAGTACTTC. Encoded protein: CASSVDGSGSPKETQYF.

The DNA for the CDR3 is TGCGCCAGCAGTGATGGGGTAAAACTGTTTTTT. It yields the protein CASSDGVKLFF. V usage is TRBV10-2 and J usage is TRBJ1-4, with D unclear. The CDR3 loop spans 11 amino acids. V was pared by 3 bases and J by 10 bases, with 6 bases between. The germline V gene encodes CDR1 WSHSY and CDR2 SAAADI.

To note about this clone: The identical CDR3 is also encoded by other nucleotide sequences in the sample. The V gene is TRBV28, the J gene TRBJ1-5, with D uncertain. Per the germline V gene, CDR1 is MDHEN and CDR2 is SYDVKM. This CDR3 has 15 amino acids. Trimming took 1 base from V and 0 from J, leaving 7 bases between them. The CDR3 DNA follows: TGTGCCAGCAGTTTATCCGAATATAGCAATCAGCCCCAGCATTTT. Its translation: CASSLSEYSNQPQHF. The full variable domain, completed using reference TRBV28 and TRBJ1-5, is DVKVTQSSRYLVKRTGEKVFLECVQDMDHENMFWYRQDPGLGLRLIYFSYDVKMKEKGDIPEGYSVSREKKERFSLILESASTNQTSMYLCASSLSEYSNQPQHFGDGTRLSIL.

This clone was observed a handful of times. The J gene is TRBJ2-6, the V gene TRBV19; D is possibly TRBD2 (5 bases). Germline V CDR1 and CDR2: LNHDA, SQIVND (reference sequence). The CDR3 spans 18 residues. V lost 3 bases to trimming and J lost 0 bases, with 15 bases between them. CDR3 nucleotides: TGTGCCAGTAGTATCTACCCCGGACTGTCCTCTGGGGCCAACGTCCTGACTTTC. It codes for CASSIYPGLSSGANVLTF.

V gene TRBV27 combines with J gene TRBJ1-2, with a possible D match to TRBD1 (6 bases). Per the germline V gene, CDR1 is MNHEY and CDR2 is SMNVEV (reference sequence). V shed 5 bases and J shed 5 bases, with 15 bases lying between them. The CDR3 loop spans 14 amino acids. This CDR3 reads CASSPGRDIYGYTF. The CDR3 DNA reads TGTGCCAGCAGTCCCGGGAGGGACATTTATGGCTACACCTTC.

In this sample, this clone turned up once. The chain combines TRBV16 with TRBJ1-1; D unclear. The CDR3 runs to 16 residues. Per germline, CDR1 KGHSY and CDR2 FQNENV. Trimming shortened V by 0 bases and J by 1 base, and 12 bases separated the two germline ends. The CDR3 nucleotides read TGTGCCAGCAGCCAATCGATCGGGCAGACGAACACTGAAGCTTTCTTT. This encodes CASSQSIGQTNTEAFF.

The chain recombines TRBV10-2 with TRBJ1-5, with 10 bases matching TRBD1. Germline V gives CDR1 WSHSY, CDR2 SAAADI. V lost 3 bases, J lost 11 bases, and 10 bases stayed unmatched. This CDR3 spans 15 amino acids. The CDR3 loop is CASSDRGQGYLAQHF. In DNA, the CDR3 is TGCGCCAGCAGTGATAGGGGACAGGGGTATTTGGCCCAGCATTTT.

J is TRBJ1-4 and V is TRBV4-2; D call uncertain. The V end was cut by 5 bases, the J end by 0 bases, with 16 bases between. The germline gives CDR1 LGHNA, CDR2 YNFKEQ. The CDR3 sequence is 17 residues long. The CDR3 region is CASSSPGESTTNEKLFF. The CDR3 region has the DNA TGTGCCAGCAGCTCGCCGGGAGAATCTACAACTAATGAAAAACTGTTTTTT.

V is TRBV7-8 and J is TRBJ2-7; D ambiguous. Germline V CDR1 and CDR2: SGHVS, FQNEAQ. The CDR3 runs 16 residues. Trimming left V 5 bases short and J 4 bases short, with 21 bases between. The CDR3, as DNA: TGTGCCAGCAGCCCCATAGAGGATGGTCCCCAATACGAGCAGTACTTC. This gives the protein CASSPIEDGPQYEQYF.

The chain recombines TRBV27 with TRBJ2-3; 7 bases match TRBD1. This CDR3 is built from 13 residues. CDR1 and CDR2 (germline): MNHEY, SMNVEV (reference sequence). With V trimmed by 10 bases and J by 2 bases, 6 bases remained unmatched. CDR3 coding DNA: TGTGCCACCCGACAGGGTTTCACAGATACGCAGTATTTT. Its protein is CATRQGFTDTQYF.

This chain joins TRBV4-1 and TRBJ1-6; 7 bases are a match to TRBD1. The length of the CDR3 is 17 residues. The trim removed 0 bases at V and 10 bases at J, leaving 12 bases unmatched. Germline CDR1 reads MGHRA; CDR2 reads YSYEKL. The CDR3 reads CASSQDDKGASGSPLHF. CDR3 in DNA: TGCGCCAGCAGCCAAGATGACAAGGGGGCTAGTGGCTCACCCCTCCACTTT.

The gene calls are TRBV5-4 and TRBJ1-2, with a possible D match to TRBD1 (6 bases). CDR1 is SGHNT and CDR2 is YYREEE in the germline V gene (reference sequence). With 4 bases removed from V and 10 bases from J, the gap between germline ends came to 14 bases. This CDR3 has 12 amino acids. CDR3 coding DNA: TGTGCCAGCAGCCTACAGGACAGCCCCTACACCTTC. Its translation: CASSLQDSPYTF.

This chain links TRBV5-8 with TRBJ1-6; D is ambiguous. V lost 1 base, J lost 18 bases, and 5 bases lay in between. This CDR3 contains 9 residues. The germline V gene encodes CDR1 SGHTS and CDR2 YDEGEE. The CDR3 region has the DNA TGTGCCAGCAGCTTGTGGGACCACTTT. Translated: CASSLWDHF.

This chain uses TRBV14 with TRBJ2-3; 13 nucleotides align to TRBD2. The CDR3 extends over 17 amino acids. The germline V gene encodes CDR1 SGHDN and CDR2 FVKESK. V was clipped by 3 bases and J by 1 base; unmatched bases: 4. CDR3 sequence: CASSHGTSGMGTDTQYF. As DNA, the CDR3 is TGTGCCAGCAGCCATGGGACTAGCGGGATGGGCACAGATACGCAGTATTTT.

The chain combines TRBV7-9 with TRBJ2-6; weak D call: TRBD2 (5 bases). Trimming stripped 3 bases from V and 0 bases from J, with 12 bases between. This CDR3 is built from 17 residues. Germline loops: CDR1 SEHNR, CDR2 FQNEAQ (reference sequence). The chain's CDR3 is CASSFSGRDSGANVLTF. The CDR3 region has the DNA TGTGCCAGCAGCTTCTCCGGACGGGACTCTGGGGCCAACGTCCTGACTTTC. Full variable domain (rest looked up from reference TRBV7-9 and TRBJ2-6): DTGVSQNPRHKITKRGQNVTFRCDPISEHNRLYWYRQTLGQGPEFLTYFQNEAQLEKSRLLSDRFSAERPKGSFSTLEIQRTEQGDSAMYLCASSFSGRDSGANVLTFGAGSRLTVL.